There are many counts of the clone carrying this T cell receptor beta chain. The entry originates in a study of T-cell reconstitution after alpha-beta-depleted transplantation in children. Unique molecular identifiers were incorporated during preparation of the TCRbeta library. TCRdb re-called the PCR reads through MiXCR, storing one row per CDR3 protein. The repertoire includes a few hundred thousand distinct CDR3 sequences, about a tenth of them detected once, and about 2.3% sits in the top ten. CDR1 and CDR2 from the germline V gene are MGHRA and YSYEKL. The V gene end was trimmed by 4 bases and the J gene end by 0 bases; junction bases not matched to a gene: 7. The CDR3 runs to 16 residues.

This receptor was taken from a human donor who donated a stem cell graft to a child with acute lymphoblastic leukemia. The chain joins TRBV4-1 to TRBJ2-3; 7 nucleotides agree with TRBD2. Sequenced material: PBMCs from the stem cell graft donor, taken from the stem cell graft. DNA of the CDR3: TGCGCCAGCAGCCCTCGGTCTAGCGGCAGCACAGATACGCAGTATTTT. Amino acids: CASSPRSSGSTDTQYF.